Listed below are T cell receptor beta chains from one sample, sequenced in a study of cytomegalovirus exposure and HLA in healthy donors. The method was immunoSEQ multiplex PCR; TCRdb's version includes in-frame clones alone and lacks a portion of them. Counted here are 200,000 to 250,000 clones, almost 80% occurring once; the ten biggest clones make up around 3.9%. Sequencing used PBMCs. These receptors were taken from a male donor in good health and CMV-seronegative. The CDR3 runs from the conserved cysteine through the conserved F or W. The D gene is left open where the match is weak. The size entry is marked missing in some rows and otherwise reads once, few, many or a size class.

v_gene: TRBV5-1; j_gene: TRBJ1-4; d_gene: TRBD1; abundance: NA; CDR3aa: CASKPDRGQLELFF; CDR3nt: TGCGCCAGCAAACCGGACAGGGGTCAATTAGAACTGTTTTTT
v_gene: TRBV19; j_gene: TRBJ2-7; d_gene: TRBD2; abundance: NA; CDR3aa: CASSTLSGSGEQYF; CDR3nt: TGTGCCAGTAGCACCCTTAGCGGGAGTGGCGAGCAGTACTTC
v_gene: TRBV6-1; j_gene: TRBJ1-1; d_gene: NA; abundance: few; CDR3aa: CASSEFLTGAFF; CDR3nt: TGTGCCAGCAGTGAATTTCTTACCGGGGCTTTCTTT
v_gene: TRBV5-1; j_gene: TRBJ2-7; d_gene: NA; abundance: NA; CDR3aa: CASSLLQGAGPMSEQYF; CDR3nt: TGCGCCAGCAGCTTGCTTCAGGGCGCGGGGCCGATGAGCGAGCAGTACTTC
v_gene: TRBV19; j_gene: TRBJ2-1; d_gene: NA; abundance: NA; CDR3aa: CASSMSGFNEQFF; CDR3nt: TGTGCCAGTAGTATGTCGGGGTTCAATGAGCAGTTCTTC
v_gene: TRBV25-1; j_gene: TRBJ1-4; d_gene: TRBD1; abundance: NA; CDR3aa: CASSPDRGRNEKLFF; CDR3nt: TGTGCCAGCAGCCCTGACAGGGGGCGGAATGAAAAACTGTTTTTT
v_gene: TRBV5-4; j_gene: TRBJ2-5; d_gene: NA; abundance: NA; CDR3aa: CASSLVSLGEETQYF; CDR3nt: TGTGCCAGCAGCTTGGTTTCACTGGGAGAAGAGACCCAGTACTTC
v_gene: TRBV6-5; j_gene: TRBJ2-7; d_gene: NA; abundance: NA; CDR3aa: CASSHATGSTKQYF; CDR3nt: TGTGCCAGCAGTCACGCAACCGGGTCTACGAAGCAGTACTTC
v_gene: TRBV2; j_gene: TRBJ1-1; d_gene: NA; abundance: NA; CDR3aa: CASSEAPGEAFF; CDR3nt: TGTGCCAGCAGTGAAGCCCCAGGTGAAGCTTTCTTT
v_gene: TRBV5-5; j_gene: TRBJ2-1; d_gene: NA; abundance: NA; CDR3aa: CASSERIRGYNEQFF; CDR3nt: TGTGCCAGCAGCGAAAGAATTAGGGGGTACAATGAGCAGTTCTTC
v_gene: TRBV27; j_gene: TRBJ2-7; d_gene: TRBD1; abundance: NA; CDR3aa: CASSSTGTGGYEQYF; CDR3nt: TGTGCCAGCAGCTCAACCGGGACAGGGGGCTACGAGCAGTACTTC
v_gene: TRBV30; j_gene: TRBJ2-7; d_gene: NA; abundance: NA; CDR3aa: CAWSLEYEQYF; CDR3nt: TGTGCCTGGAGCTTAGAATACGAGCAGTACTTC
v_gene: TRBV2; j_gene: TRBJ2-7; d_gene: TRBD1; abundance: NA; CDR3aa: CASSEYRGREQYF; CDR3nt: TGTGCCAGCAGTGAGTACAGGGGGCGTGAGCAGTACTTC
v_gene: TRBV19; j_gene: TRBJ2-7; d_gene: TRBD1; abundance: NA; CDR3aa: CASSISIGTGREQYF; CDR3nt: TGTGCCAGTAGTATCTCGATTGGGACAGGGCGCGAGCAGTACTTC
v_gene: TRBV4-1; j_gene: TRBJ2-7; d_gene: TRBD2; abundance: NA; CDR3aa: CASSQGLSLAGTYEQYF; CDR3nt: TGCGCCAGCAGCCAGGGCCTTAGCCTAGCGGGAACCTACGAGCAGTACTTC
v_gene: TRBV4-1; j_gene: TRBJ1-2; d_gene: NA; abundance: few; CDR3aa: CASSWEEGSYGYTF; CDR3nt: TGCGCCAGCAGCTGGGAAGAGGGTTCCTATGGCTACACCTTC
v_gene: TRBV7-3; j_gene: TRBJ2-7; d_gene: TRBD2; abundance: once; CDR3aa: CASSVSGTSYEQYF; CDR3nt: TGTGCCAGCAGCGTCTCCGGGACTAGCTACGAGCAGTACTTC
v_gene: TRBV19; j_gene: TRBJ2-3; d_gene: TRBD1; abundance: once; CDR3aa: CASRSPDRATQYF; CDR3nt: TGTGCCAGTAGATCCCCCGACAGGGCCACGCAGTATTTT
v_gene: TRBV28; j_gene: TRBJ1-1; d_gene: TRBD1; abundance: few; CDR3aa: CASSSPGQGTEAFF; CDR3nt: TGTGCCAGCAGTTCGCCGGGACAGGGTACTGAAGCTTTCTTT
v_gene: TRBV6-5; j_gene: TRBJ2-7; d_gene: NA; abundance: once; CDR3aa: CASSGPTGTYEQYF; CDR3nt: TGTGCCAGCAGTGGACCGACAGGAACCTACGAGCAGTACTTC
v_gene: TRBV6-6; j_gene: TRBJ2-7; d_gene: NA; abundance: NA; CDR3aa: CASNSHGEQYF; CDR3nt: TGTGCCAGCAATTCGCACGGCGAGCAGTACTTC
v_gene: TRBV7-4; j_gene: TRBJ2-4; d_gene: TRBD2; abundance: NA; CDR3aa: CASSRGGLAKNIQYF; CDR3nt: TGTGCCAGCAGTCGGGGGGGGTTAGCCAAAAACATTCAGTACTTC
v_gene: TRBV9; j_gene: TRBJ1-1; d_gene: NA; abundance: NA; CDR3aa: CASSVASNTEAFF; CDR3nt: TGTGCCAGCAGCGTAGCCTCGAACACTGAAGCTTTCTTT
v_gene: TRBV18; j_gene: TRBJ2-5; d_gene: TRBD2; abundance: NA; CDR3aa: CASSLRLALEQETQYF; CDR3nt: TGTGCCAGCTCACTACGACTAGCTCTCGAACAAGAGACCCAGTACTTC
v_gene: TRBV7-2; j_gene: TRBJ2-7; d_gene: NA; abundance: NA; CDR3aa: CASSFKTRNEQYF; CDR3nt: TGTGCCAGCAGCTTTAAGACTAGGAACGAGCAGTACTTC
v_gene: TRBV6-5; j_gene: TRBJ2-1; d_gene: NA; abundance: NA; CDR3aa: CASGFGGDEQFF; CDR3nt: TGTGCCAGCGGATTCGGCGGGGATGAGCAGTTCTTC
v_gene: TRBV2; j_gene: TRBJ1-2; d_gene: NA; abundance: NA; CDR3aa: CASSTGIDYGYTF; CDR3nt: TGTGCCAGCAGTACAGGGATAGACTATGGCTACACCTTC
v_gene: TRBV4-2; j_gene: TRBJ1-1; d_gene: NA; abundance: few; CDR3aa: CASSQDTAEAFF; CDR3nt: TGTGCCAGCAGCCAAGACACGGCTGAAGCTTTCTTT
v_gene: TRBV7-3; j_gene: TRBJ2-3; d_gene: NA; abundance: NA; CDR3aa: CASSFREGATDTQYF; CDR3nt: TGTGCCAGCAGCTTCCGGGAGGGGGCAACAGATACGCAGTATTTT
v_gene: TRBV5-1; j_gene: TRBJ2-7; d_gene: TRBD1; abundance: NA; CDR3aa: CASSSLGALRTGSRGYEQYF; CDR3nt: TGCGCCAGCAGCTCGCTGGGGGCTTTACGGACAGGATCACGTGGCTACGAGCAGTACTTC
v_gene: TRBV25-1; j_gene: TRBJ2-3; d_gene: NA; abundance: NA; CDR3aa: CASSEYVGATQYF; CDR3nt: TGTGCCAGCAGTGAATATGTGGGAGCTACGCAGTATTTT
v_gene: TRBV7-9; j_gene: TRBJ1-4; d_gene: TRBD1; abundance: NA; CDR3aa: CASSPYPGTGTTNEKLFF; CDR3nt: TGTGCCAGCAGCCCATATCCCGGGACAGGGACAACTAATGAAAAACTGTTTTTT
v_gene: TRBV7-8; j_gene: TRBJ2-1; d_gene: NA; abundance: NA; CDR3aa: CASSLEFGFLDEQFF; CDR3nt: TGTGCCAGCAGCTTAGAGTTCGGTTTTCTTGATGAGCAGTTCTTC
v_gene: TRBV5-4; j_gene: TRBJ2-1; d_gene: NA; abundance: NA; CDR3aa: CASSSQDTLNEQFF; CDR3nt: TGTGCCAGCAGCTCCCAGGACACACTCAATGAGCAGTTCTTC
v_gene: TRBV28; j_gene: TRBJ2-1; d_gene: NA; abundance: few; CDR3aa: CASSPGVGNKFF; CDR3nt: TGTGCCAGCAGCCCCGGGGTGGGGAATAAGTTCTTC
v_gene: TRBV15; j_gene: TRBJ2-1; d_gene: TRBD2; abundance: NA; CDR3aa: CATSTLLAGVFYEQFF; CDR3nt: TGTGCCACCAGCACACTATTAGCGGGAGTATTTTATGAGCAGTTCTTC
v_gene: TRBV29-1; j_gene: TRBJ2-5; d_gene: TRBD2; abundance: NA; CDR3aa: CSVGTIARGETQYF; CDR3nt: TGCAGCGTGGGGACTATAGCCCGGGGAGAGACCCAGTACTTC
v_gene: TRBV2; j_gene: TRBJ1-1; d_gene: NA; abundance: NA; CDR3aa: CASSEGTGVCTEAFF; CDR3nt: TGTGCCAGCAGTGAAGGTACCGGGGTCTGTACTGAAGCTTTCTTT
v_gene: TRBV27; j_gene: TRBJ2-7; d_gene: NA; abundance: NA; CDR3aa: CASSLWGESSYEQYF; CDR3nt: TGTGCCAGCAGTTTATGGGGGGAGAGCTCCTACGAGCAGTACTTC
v_gene: TRBV18; j_gene: TRBJ1-1; d_gene: TRBD1; abundance: NA; CDR3aa: CASSRTGGTEAFF; CDR3nt: TGTGCCAGCTCGAGGACAGGGGGCACTGAAGCTTTCTTT
v_gene: TRBV6-5; j_gene: TRBJ1-1; d_gene: NA; abundance: few; CDR3aa: CASSYSSYTEAFF; CDR3nt: TGTGCCAGCAGTTACTCTTCTTACACTGAAGCTTTCTTT
v_gene: TRBV4-2; j_gene: TRBJ1-2; d_gene: TRBD1; abundance: NA; CDR3aa: CASSQVRDRGAQGYTF; CDR3nt: TGTGCCAGCAGCCAAGTCAGGGACAGGGGGGCTCAAGGCTACACCTTC
v_gene: TRBV5-1; j_gene: TRBJ2-5; d_gene: NA; abundance: NA; CDR3aa: CASSPAGRHQETQYF; CDR3nt: TGCGCCAGCAGCCCTGCGGGACGACACCAAGAGACCCAGTACTTC
v_gene: TRBV27; j_gene: TRBJ2-7; d_gene: TRBD1; abundance: NA; CDR3aa: CASSPNTARLEGATYEQYF; CDR3nt: TGTGCCAGCAGTCCGAATACGGCGCGGTTAGAGGGGGCCACCTACGAGCAGTACTTC
v_gene: TRBV6-5; j_gene: TRBJ2-7; d_gene: TRBD2; abundance: few; CDR3aa: CASSYLAGPYEQYF; CDR3nt: TGTGCCAGCAGCTATTTAGCGGGACCCTACGAGCAGTACTTC
v_gene: TRBV5-1; j_gene: TRBJ1-6; d_gene: TRBD1; abundance: NA; CDR3aa: CASSSTGGGSPLHF; CDR3nt: TGCGCCAGCAGCTCAACAGGGGGTGGTTCACCCCTCCACTTT
v_gene: TRBV30; j_gene: TRBJ2-3; d_gene: NA; abundance: NA; CDR3aa: CAWSEGAGTDTQYF; CDR3nt: TGTGCCTGGAGTGAAGGGGCGGGCACAGATACGCAGTATTTT
v_gene: TRBV30; j_gene: TRBJ2-3; d_gene: TRBD1; abundance: NA; CDR3aa: CAWTGQVTDTQYF; CDR3nt: TGTGCCTGGACGGGACAGGTTACAGATACGCAGTATTTT
v_gene: TRBV5-1; j_gene: TRBJ2-1; d_gene: NA; abundance: NA; CDR3aa: CASSLGGTSLGNEQFF; CDR3nt: TGCGCCAGCAGCTTGGGAGGGACTTCCTTGGGCAATGAGCAGTTCTTC
v_gene: TRBV5-5; j_gene: TRBJ1-5; d_gene: TRBD1; abundance: NA; CDR3aa: CASSSGTGTYSNQPQHF; CDR3nt: TGTGCCAGCAGCTCCGGGACAGGGACATATAGCAATCAGCCCCAGCATTTT
v_gene: TRBV6-5; j_gene: TRBJ1-2; d_gene: TRBD1; abundance: once; CDR3aa: CATRTGGYGYTF; CDR3nt: TGTGCCACTCGCACAGGGGGCTATGGCTACACCTTC
v_gene: TRBV28; j_gene: TRBJ2-7; d_gene: NA; abundance: NA; CDR3aa: CASSLTRYEQYF; CDR3nt: TGTGCCAGCAGTCTGACGAGGTACGAGCAGTACTTC
v_gene: TRBV5-1; j_gene: TRBJ2-7; d_gene: NA; abundance: NA; CDR3aa: CASSNEEGSYEQYF; CDR3nt: TGCGCCAGCAGCAATGAAGAGGGCTCCTACGAGCAGTACTTC
v_gene: TRBV2; j_gene: TRBJ1-6; d_gene: TRBD1; abundance: few; CDR3aa: CASSEGGTGDSPLHF; CDR3nt: TGTGCCAGCAGTGAGGGAGGGACAGGGGATTCACCCCTCCACTTT
v_gene: TRBV9; j_gene: TRBJ2-1; d_gene: NA; abundance: NA; CDR3aa: CASSPLARSSYNEQFF; CDR3nt: TGTGCCAGCAGCCCTCTAGCGAGAAGCTCCTACAATGAGCAGTTCTTC
v_gene: TRBV11-2; j_gene: TRBJ2-7; d_gene: TRBD2; abundance: NA; CDR3aa: CASSARRTSGSMVYEQYF; CDR3nt: TGTGCCAGCAGCGCCCGGCGGACTAGCGGGAGTATGGTCTACGAGCAGTACTTC
v_gene: TRBV28; j_gene: TRBJ2-2; d_gene: NA; abundance: few; CDR3aa: CASSFGDFTNTGELFF; CDR3nt: TGTGCCAGCAGTTTCGGGGACTTTACGAACACCGGGGAGCTGTTTTTT
v_gene: TRBV19; j_gene: TRBJ1-4; d_gene: NA; abundance: few; CDR3aa: CASSMRREKLFF; CDR3nt: TGTGCCAGTAGTATGAGGCGTGAAAAACTGTTTTTT
v_gene: TRBV18; j_gene: TRBJ1-1; d_gene: TRBD1; abundance: few; CDR3aa: CASSRGTGTQTEAFF; CDR3nt: TGTGCCAGCTCACGTGGGACAGGGACGCAAACTGAAGCTTTCTTT
v_gene: TRBV19; j_gene: TRBJ2-7; d_gene: NA; abundance: NA; CDR3aa: CASSRGGTYEQYF; CDR3nt: TGTGCCAGTAGTCGTGGCGGTACCTACGAGCAGTACTTC